This T cell receptor (beta chain) comes out of a study of CD8+CD57+ T cells in acquired aplastic anemia. Study summary: Sorted CD4+ and CD8+ cells gave an average of about 3.4 ug of DNA.

Broader study findings: The CD8+ Simpson's diversity of patients and controls was not significantly different.

The table lists this clonotype with many counts. The target antigen is unknown. TCR beta VDJ and CDR3 profiling used genomic DNA as template. One entry per CDR3 protein, called by TCRdb with MiXCR from the reads. The table has a few hundred thousand distinct CDR3 sequences, 45% to 65% seen once. Sequencing involved patients with CD8+CD57+ cell expansion previously shown by flow cytometry. As a group, the patients uniformly had severe acquired aplastic anemia. By the time of blood sampling, patients had still received no therapy. Germline V gives CDR1 LGHDT, CDR2 YNNKEL (reference sequence). Trimming stripped 2 bases from V and 6 bases from J, with 8 bases between. CDR3 size: 12 residues.

The sequence was obtained from a human donor with aplastic anemia. Sequenced: sorted CD4+, CD8+, or CD8+CD57+ T cells (not recorded which) from PBMCs. This rearrangement joins TRBV3-1 to TRBJ2-7; D may be TRBD2 (6 bases). DNA of the CDR3: TGTGCCAGCAGCCAACTCGGGGGCGAGCAGTACTTC. It specifies CASSQLGGEQYF.